A single TCR beta chain is shown here with its context. There are 13 residues in the CDR3. Germline CDR1 reads SGHRS; CDR2 reads YFSETQ. Trimming stripped 0 bases from V and 5 bases from J, with 8 bases between. The data belong to a study of blood T cell repertoires in COVID-19. About the research overall: Samples of COVID-19 (acute and convalescent) were obtained from the United States, Italy and Spain.

Study processing details: Amplified reference gene primers provided the basis for estimating nucleated cell counts. Produced via immunoSEQ multiplex PCR; TCRdb's table is partial and in-frame only. The V and J calls and clone size come from that table; D and trimming were worked out from the DNA. The sample has roughly 120,000 clones, less than 75% seen once. The sequencing input was peripheral blood. This clonotype was obtained from a human donor with acute or convalescent COVID-19. The donor label of this sample is uncertain. V gene TRBV5-1 combines with J gene TRBJ2-5, with unresolved D. DNA of the CDR3: TGCGCCAGCAGCTTGGCTCCGAGGGAGACCCAGTACTTC. This gives the protein CASSLAPRETQYF.